The 26 T cell receptor beta chains in this list originate from one sample, sequenced in a study of naive and memory T cell subsets. General study points: Possibly reflecting memory cells re-expressing CD45RA, a few larger clonotypes occurred in naive repertoires, especially CD8.

Two oligonucleotides, mixed equimolar, formed the beta constant-region primer covering TRBC1 and TRBC2. Four rounds of PCR amplified the ligated cDNA using nested alpha and beta constant-region primers plus SP2. TCRdb called the UMI-ligation and nested PCR reads again in MiXCR, with one record for every CDR3 protein. The sample consists of 150,000 or so distinct CDR3 sequences, 20% to 25% of them appearing once. Their specific antigens are unknown. The specimen was naive CD4+ T cells from blood. These receptors all come from a human donor in good health.

The chain combines TRBV28 with TRBJ2-7; 9 nucleotides agree with TRBD2. Germline V gene lookup returns CDR1 MDHEN and CDR2 SYDVKM. This CDR3 has 19 amino acids. V gave up 0 bases and J gave up 6 bases; unmatched junction bases: 18. CDR3 amino acids: CASSLCVGEGLAFPCEQYF. CDR3 bases: TGTGCCAGCAGTTTATGTGTTGGGGAGGGACTAGCTTTTCCCTGCGAGCAGTACTTC.

V and J are TRBV12-3 or TRBV12-4 and TRBJ1-2; no clear D. This CDR3 is built from 13 residues. The V and J ends lost 6 bases and 7 bases respectively, with 15 bases between them. The CDR3 reads CASRETPKGGYTF. The CDR3 region has the DNA TGTGCCAGCAGAGAGACCCCAAAGGGTGGCTACACCTTC.

The table lists this clonotype with many counts. The germline gene is not matched at one end of the junction; a read error may be the cause. DNA of the CDR3: TGTGCCAGCAGTTCCTCCGGGACTAGCGGGAGGTTT. The encoded protein is CASSSSGTSGRF. V and J are TRBV12-3 or TRBV12-4 and TRBJ2-1; 15 bases fit TRBD2. The CDR3 has 12 amino acids.

In its sample, this clonotype was seen a few times. The gene calls are TRBV2 and TRBJ1-1, with D hard to call. Per germline, CDR1 SNHLY and CDR2 FYNNEI. The CDR3 runs 14 residues. The germline V and J ends were trimmed by 6 bases and 0 bases, with 11 bases remaining between them. The CDR3 DNA reads TGTGCCAGCAGGGGCAACACCATGAACACTGAAGCTTTCTTT. Translation: CASRGNTMNTEAFF. Together with reference TRBV2 and TRBJ1-1, the CDR3 gives the full variable domain: EPEVTQTPSHQVTQMGQEVILRCVPISNHLYFYWYRQILGQKVEFLVSFYNNEISEKSEIFDDQFSVERPDGSNFTLKIRSTKLEDSAMYFCASRGNTMNTEAFFGQGTRLTVV.

This clonotype was found a few times. Written as DNA, the CDR3 is TGTGCCAGCAGCTTAACGTCGACAGCGACCTCCTACGAGCAGTACTTC. Protein sequence: CASSLTSTATSYEQYF. The rearrangement uses TRBV7-2 and TRBJ2-7, with a possible D match to TRBD1 (5 bases). With 2 bases removed from V and 0 bases from J, the gap between germline ends came to 14 bases. This CDR3 region has 16 residues. Germline V lookup: CDR1 SGHTA, CDR2 FQGNSA.

This sequence joins TRBV6-1 and TRBJ2-7, with TRBD1 identical over 9 bases. The CDR3 sequence is 13 residues long. V dropped 6 bases and J dropped 7; count of bases not matched to a gene: 7. CDR1 MNHNS and CDR2 SASEGT come from the germline V gene. The CDR3: CASRTGGRREQYF. The CDR3 DNA reads TGTGCCAGCAGGACAGGGGGACGTCGGGAGCAGTACTTC.

This clonotype was recorded a few times. The chain joins TRBV5-1 to TRBJ2-5, with 10 bases matching TRBD2. The V segment lost 2 bases and the J segment 5 bases; nucleotides outside the gene matches: 6. The CDR3 consists of 15 residues. Germline-derived CDR1 and CDR2 are SGHRS and YFSETQ. In DNA, the CDR3 is TGCGCCAGCAGCTTTGTCCCTAGCGGGGGTGAGACCCAGTACTTC. Its protein is CASSFVPSGGETQYF. Filled out from reference TRBV5-1 and TRBJ2-5, the complete variable domain reads KAGVTQTPRYLIKTRGQQVTLSCSPISGHRSVSWYQQTPGQGLQFLFEYFSETQRNKGNFPGRFSGRQFSNSRSEMNVSTLELGDSALYLCASSFVPSGGETQYFGPGTRLLVL.

This clonotype occurred a few times. The chain couples TRBV4-1 to TRBJ2-1, with D possibly matching TRBD1 (5 bases). The germline gives CDR1 MGHRA, CDR2 YSYEKL. The CDR3 loop spans 15 amino acids. V was shortened by 4 bases and J by 2 bases, with 12 bases between the two germline ends. CDR3 DNA: TGCGCCAGCAGCCCCAGCCAGGGCACCTACAATGAGCAGTTCTTC. Protein product: CASSPSQGTYNEQFF.

This clonotype was found a few times. The chain recombines TRBV20-1 with TRBJ2-5; weak D call: TRBD1 (6 bases). The CDR3 contains 15 residues. Looked up from germline, CDR1 is DFQATT and CDR2 is SNEGSKA (reference sequence). The germline V and J ends were trimmed by 0 bases and 7 bases, with 18 bases remaining between them. Here the CDR3 DNA reads TGCAGTGCTAGAGACCTAGGACAGCCGGTGGGGACCCAGTACTTC. Protein sequence: CSARDLGQPVGTQYF.

In DNA form, the CDR3 reads TGTGCCAGCAGTGAAGGGACACATAGCAATCAGCCCCAGCATTTT. Translated: CASSEGTHSNQPQHF. V is TRBV2 and J is TRBJ1-5; possible D gene TRBD1, 5 bases. The germline V and J ends were trimmed by 1 base and 0 bases, with 7 bases remaining between them. This CDR3 has 15 residues. From germline, CDR1 is SNHLY and CDR2 FYNNEI.

The chain employs TRBV5-1 and TRBJ2-1; D possibly corresponds to TRBD2 (6 bases). The ends were cut back, 5 bases at V and 7 bases at J, with 13 bases in the middle. Germline CDR1 reads SGHRS; CDR2 reads YFSETQ. The CDR3 is 13 residues long. The CDR3 spells CASSIAVSNEQFF. CDR3 bases: TGCGCCAGCAGTATAGCGGTATCAAATGAGCAGTTCTTC.

This clonotype appeared a few times. The chain employs TRBV29-1 and TRBJ2-2; perhaps TRBD2 as D (5 bases). The V end was cut by 6 bases, the J end by 8 bases, with 13 bases between. Germline-derived CDR1 and CDR2 are SQVTM and ANQGSEA. This CDR3 region has 12 residues. The CDR3 protein is CSVGLLRGELFF. CDR3 sequence (DNA): TGCAGCGTCGGACTGCTAAGGGGGGAGCTGTTTTTT.

This chain uses TRBV2 with TRBJ2-4; a weak D match, TRBD2 (6 bases). CDR1 is SNHLY, CDR2 FYNNEI, per germline. The CDR3 covers 11 residues. The CDR3 loop is CAWGDDDIQYF. The CDR3 nucleotides read TGTGCTTGGGGGGACGATGACATTCAGTACTTC.

V gene TRBV29-1 combines with J gene TRBJ2-7, with D possibly being TRBD1 or TRBD2 (5 bases each). Trimming cost V 4 bases and J 3 bases, with 19 bases left between them. This CDR3 has 15 amino acids. Germline lookup yields CDR1 SQVTM and CDR2 ANQGSEA. In DNA, the CDR3 is TGCAGCGTTGGGGGGTGGGCCAGCACAAACTACGAGCAGTACTTC. This gives the protein CSVGGWASTNYEQYF.

This clonotype was detected many times. The chain carries TRBV7-2 and TRBJ2-1, with TRBD2 matching 8 bases. The CDR3 runs to 14 residues. CDR1 and CDR2 from the germline V gene are SGHTA and FQGNSA. V gave up 1 base and J gave up 15 bases; unmatched junction bases: 11. Here the CDR3 DNA reads TGTGCCAGCAGCTTAGGAGCGGGAGTCCGCATGGGGTTCTTC. Encoded protein: CASSLGAGVRMGFF.

The genes are TRBV14 and TRBJ2-7; D not resolved. Germline CDR1 and CDR2: SGHDN and FVKESK. The CDR3 has 14 residues. V lost 6 bases and J 2 bases, leaving 14 bases between the germline ends. CDR3 DNA sequence: TGTGCCAGCAGTCTCCTCAGTGCTCCCTACGAGCAGTACTTC. The encoded protein is CASSLLSAPYEQYF.

This chain uses TRBV27 with TRBJ2-7; no reliable D call. Trimming shortened V by 3 bases and J by 6 bases, and 15 bases separated the two germline ends. The germline V gene encodes CDR1 MNHEY and CDR2 SMNVEV (reference sequence). The CDR3 totals 14 residues. CDR3 region: CASSFGSAPSEQYF. CDR3 nucleotide sequence: TGTGCCAGCAGTTTTGGGTCAGCGCCGTCCGAGCAGTACTTC.

There are a few counts of this clonotype. In nucleotides, the CDR3 is TGTGCCAGCAGTGAAGCGGTTGGCAGAAACTATGGCTACACCTTC. Translating it yields CASSEAVGRNYGYTF. The V gene is TRBV6-1, the J gene TRBJ1-2; D unclear. V shed 0 bases and J shed 2 bases, with 10 bases lying between them. CDR1 is MNHNS and CDR2 is SASEGT in the germline V gene. The CDR3 is 15 amino acids.

The chain is built from TRBV27 and TRBJ1-1; no clear D. Trimming left V 5 bases short and J 6 bases short, with 13 bases between. The CDR3 length is 13 residues. Germline V gives CDR1 MNHEY, CDR2 SMNVEV (reference sequence). CDR3 nucleotide sequence: TGTGCCAGCAGTGACACCCGATTATCTGAAGCTTTCTTT. Its protein is CASSDTRLSEAFF.

This clonotype appeared many times. The chain joins TRBV28 to TRBJ2-3; D is perhaps TRBD1 (6 bases). V dropped 0 bases and J dropped 3 bases, with 13 bases sitting between them. CDR3 size: 16 residues. Germline values: CDR1 MDHEN, CDR2 SYDVKM. CDR3 in amino acids: CASSLWAGTITDTQYF. CDR3 in DNA: TGTGCCAGCAGTTTATGGGCCGGGACAATAACAGATACGCAGTATTTT.

In this sample, this clonotype turned up many times. The chain joins TRBV19 to TRBJ2-1; 9 positions agree with TRBD2. The trim removed 7 bases at V and 6 bases at J, leaving 13 bases unmatched. The CDR3 contains 16 residues. In germline, CDR1 is LNHDA, CDR2 SQIVND (reference sequence). In nucleotides, the CDR3 is TGTGCCAGTACTAACCAGGGGCTAGCGGGGAGCAATGAGCAGTTCTTC. Protein product: CASTNQGLAGSNEQFF.

V and J are TRBV11-2 and TRBJ1-4; tentatively, D is TRBD1 (5 bases). Trimming stripped 0 bases from V and 13 bases from J, with 12 bases between. There are 13 residues in the CDR3. Per the germline V gene, CDR1 is SGHAT and CDR2 is FQNNGV. DNA for the CDR3: TGTGCCAGCAGCTTAGATCGGGGACGGCGACTGTTTTTT. This encodes CASSLDRGRRLFF.

J is TRBJ1-3 and V is TRBV28; D ambiguous. Trimming took off 7 bases at V and 2 bases at J, with 9 bases between the two ends. The CDR3 runs to 13 residues. The germline V gene encodes CDR1 MDHEN and CDR2 SYDVKM. The CDR3, as DNA: TGTGCCAGCACCTTAAGGGCTGGAAACACCATATATTTT. Protein product: CASTLRAGNTIYF.

The V gene is TRBV4-1, the J gene TRBJ2-1; 10 bases agree with TRBD1. V was pared by 3 bases and J by 6 bases, with 8 bases of the junction left unmatched. This CDR3 is built from 16 residues. The germline V gene encodes CDR1 MGHRA and CDR2 YSYEKL. This chain's CDR3 is CASSHATGTGVNEQFF. The CDR3 coding sequence is TGCGCCAGCAGCCATGCTACCGGGACAGGGGTCAATGAGCAGTTCTTC.

This clonotype was seen only a few times. The chain recombines TRBV20-1 with TRBJ2-7; the match to TRBD2 covers 7 bases. Germline loops: CDR1 DFQATT, CDR2 SNEGSKA (reference sequence). V dropped 0 bases and J dropped 2; count of bases not matched to a gene: 10. This CDR3 spans 16 amino acids. The CDR3 reads CSARDLLSGNTYEQYF. The DNA of the CDR3 is TGCAGTGCTAGAGACCTCCTGAGCGGGAACACCTACGAGCAGTACTTC.

This clonotype appeared a few times. This chain links TRBV9 with TRBJ2-1, with D perhaps matching TRBD2 (6 bases). Germline values: CDR1 SGDLS, CDR2 YYNGEE. V lost 2 bases, J lost 7 bases, and 10 bases lay in between. CDR3 length equals 13 residues. The chain's CDR3 is CASSVRLDNEQFF. The CDR3 nucleotides read TGTGCCAGCAGCGTCCGACTAGATAATGAGCAGTTCTTC.